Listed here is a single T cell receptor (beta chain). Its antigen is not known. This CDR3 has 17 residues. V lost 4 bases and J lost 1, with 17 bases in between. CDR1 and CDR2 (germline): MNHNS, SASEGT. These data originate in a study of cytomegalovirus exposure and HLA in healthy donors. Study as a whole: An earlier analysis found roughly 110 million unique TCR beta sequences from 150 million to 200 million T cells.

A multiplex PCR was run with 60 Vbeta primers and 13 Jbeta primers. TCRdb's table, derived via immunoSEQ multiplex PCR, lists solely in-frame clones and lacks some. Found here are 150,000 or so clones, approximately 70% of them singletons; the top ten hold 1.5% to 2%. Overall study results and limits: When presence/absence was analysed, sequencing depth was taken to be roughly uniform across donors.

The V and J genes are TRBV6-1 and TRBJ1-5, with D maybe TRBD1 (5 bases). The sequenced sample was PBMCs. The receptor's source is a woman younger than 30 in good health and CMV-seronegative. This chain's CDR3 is CASSGKDTGTSNQPQHF. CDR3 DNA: TGTGCCAGCAGTGGGAAGGATACAGGAACCAGCAATCAGCCCCAGCATTTT.